This entry is about one T cell receptor beta chain. Germline CDR1 reads GTSNPN; CDR2 reads SVGIG (reference sequence). The ends were cut back, 3 bases at V and 1 base at J, with 10 bases in the middle. The CDR3 sequence is 14 residues long. This specimen belongs to a study of blood T cell repertoires in COVID-19. About the study: Researchers got acute and convalescent COVID-19 samples from the United States, Italy and Spain.

As handled by the study authors: Amplification from reference gene primers served as the basis for estimated nucleated cell counts. The table came from immunoSEQ multiplex PCR; TCRdb's copy has only in-frame clones and leaves some out. That table is the source of V, J and clone size, and D and trimming were worked out from the DNA. Among just under 350,000 clones, about 89% were seen once, and the ten largest hold about 6.9%. Seattle enrolled patients during active infection and tracked them longitudinally. V is TRBV30 and J is TRBJ1-3, with D unclear. Sequencing input: peripheral blood. The TCR comes from a woman aged 45-65 years with COVID-19, enrolled during active disease. CDR3 nucleotide sequence: TGTGCCTGGAGGACCCGGGGTTCTGGAAACACCATATATTTT. As protein: CAWRTRGSGNTIYF.